This is a list of T cell receptor beta chains from one sample in a study of blood T cell repertoires in COVID-19. The protocol was immunoSEQ multiplex PCR, while the TCRdb copy is restricted to in-frame clones and leaves out a portion. The table lists approximately 35,000 clones, roughly three quarters of them singletons, with roughly a third in the top ten. What was sequenced was peripheral blood. Source of these receptors: a man older than 75 with acute or convalescent COVID-19. Both conserved end residues are part of each CDR3. A D gene is named only where the DNA matches it firmly. Clone size is shown for a subset of rows, as once, few, many or a class of expanded clone.

j_call,v_call,clone_size,d_call,cdr3_aa,cdr3_nt
TRBJ2-1,TRBV2,NA,TRBD2,CASRGSSGGADEQFF,TGTGCCAGCAGAGGTTCTAGCGGGGGGGCGGATGAGCAGTTCTTC
TRBJ1-2,TRBV5-1,NA,TRBD1,CASSIFQGGSNYGYTF,TGCGCCAGCAGCATATTCCAGGGGGGTTCTAACTATGGCTACACCTTC
TRBJ2-7,TRBV10-1,few,NA,CAGRLEGPSYEQYF,TGCGCCGGCCGATTGGAGGGGCCCTCCTACGAGCAGTACTTC
TRBJ2-7,TRBV15,NA,TRBD1,CATGGQISYEQYF,TGTGCCACCGGGGGACAGATCTCCTACGAGCAGTACTTC
TRBJ1-3,TRBV4-2,NA,NA,CASSQLSPGNTIYF,TGTGCCAGCAGCCAACTAAGCCCTGGAAACACCATATATTTT
TRBJ2-2,TRBV27,NA,NA,CASSTSPANTGELFF,TGTGCCAGCAGCACTAGCCCCGCGAACACCGGGGAGCTGTTTTTT
TRBJ1-4,TRBV4-3,NA,NA,CASSQDPRGNEKLFF,TGCGCCAGCAGCCAAGATCCCAGGGGTAATGAAAAACTGTTTTTT
TRBJ2-7,TRBV7-9,NA,NA,CASRGLNSYEQYF,TGTGCCAGCAGAGGACTAAACTCCTACGAGCAGTACTTC
TRBJ1-2,TRBV6-5,NA,NA,CASSYPQGYGYTF,TGTGCCAGCAGTTACCCCCAGGGGTATGGCTACACCTTC
TRBJ1-2,TRBV3-1/TRBV3-2,NA,NA,CASSQSAGDYGYTF,TGTGCCAGCAGCCAAAGCGCCGGGGACTATGGCTACACCTTC
TRBJ2-5,TRBV5-1,NA,TRBD1,CASSLAGQNQETQYF,TGCGCCAGCAGCTTGGCGGGACAGAACCAAGAGACCCAGTACTTC
TRBJ1-2,TRBV28,NA,NA,CASSLRGHLYGYTF,TGTGCCAGCAGTTTAAGGGGACACCTCTATGGCTACACCTTC
TRBJ2-7,TRBV6-2/TRBV6-3,NA,NA,CASSSTYGSYEQYF,TGTGCCAGCAGTTCTACTTACGGCTCCTACGAGCAGTACTTC
TRBJ1-3,TRBV21-1,NA,NA,CASSKEGSGGTAGNTIYF,TGTGCCAGCAGCAAAGAAGGCTCAGGGGGAACCGCTGGAAACACCATATATTTT
TRBJ2-7,TRBV2,NA,NA,CASSLEGYEQYF,TGTGCCAGCAGTTTGGAGGGATACGAGCAGTACTTC
TRBJ2-2,TRBV6-5,NA,TRBD2,CASSFGTRLPGELFF,TGTGCCAGCAGTTTCGGGACTAGACTCCCCGGGGAGCTGTTTTTT
TRBJ2-7,TRBV6-5,NA,NA,CASSSPSTYEQYF,TGTGCCAGCAGCTCACCTAGTACCTACGAGCAGTACTTC
TRBJ1-6,TRBV4-3,NA,NA,CASSQDLTPSPLHF,TGCGCCAGCAGCCAAGATTTGACTCCCTCACCCCTCCACTTT
TRBJ2-7,TRBV19,NA,TRBD1,CASSSGTGDKRPYEQYF,TGTGCCAGTAGCTCCGGGACAGGGGACAAGCGACCCTACGAGCAGTACTTC
TRBJ2-1,TRBV7-2,NA,NA,CASSLDGGAPKPYNEQFF,TGTGCCAGCAGCTTAGACGGCGGGGCTCCCAAACCTTACAATGAGCAGTTCTTC
TRBJ1-1,TRBV6-4,NA,NA,CASPTGTYAEAFF,TGTGCCAGCCCCACCGGGACTTACGCTGAAGCTTTCTTT
TRBJ2-3,TRBV5-1,NA,NA,CASSLAVVRTDTQYF,TGCGCCAGCAGCTTGGCCGTAGTTCGCACAGATACGCAGTATTTT
TRBJ2-1,TRBV6-2/TRBV6-3,NA,TRBD2,CASSPLAVGNEQFF,TGTGCCAGCAGCCCTCTAGCGGTGGGGAATGAGCAGTTCTTC
TRBJ1-5,TRBV7-3,few,TRBD1,CASSLTGGKDQPQHF,TGTGCCAGCAGCCTGACAGGGGGCAAGGATCAGCCCCAGCATTTT
TRBJ2-3,TRBV29-1,many,NA,CSVGLQGSTDTQYF,TGCAGCGTTGGACTACAGGGTAGCACAGATACGCAGTATTTT
TRBJ1-6,TRBV9,NA,NA,CASSAVRDSYNSPLHF,TGTGCCAGCAGCGCGGTCAGGGACTCCTATAATTCACCCCTCCACTTT
TRBJ1-2,TRBV29-1,NA,TRBD1,CSVEDLKGAQYGYTF,TGCAGCGTTGAAGATCTTAAGGGGGCTCAGTATGGCTACACCTTC
TRBJ2-5,TRBV6-2/TRBV6-3,NA,NA,CASSHRAETQYF,TGTGCCAGCAGTCACAGGGCAGAGACCCAGTACTTC
TRBJ1-2,TRBV2,once,NA,CASQVGPAVSNYGYTF,TGTGCCAGCCAAGTGGGGCCTGCAGTTTCTAACTATGGCTACACCTTC
TRBJ2-2,TRBV5-1,once,TRBD1,CASSLALGRGITGELFF,TGCGCCAGCAGCTTGGCCTTGGGCAGGGGGATCACCGGGGAGCTGTTTTTT
TRBJ1-6,TRBV6-1,NA,TRBD1,CASSTGQGLAPLHF,TGTGCCAGCAGCACGGGACAGGGGTTGGCACCCCTCCACTTT
TRBJ2-1,TRBV6-5,NA,TRBD2,CASSYSTSGYNEQFF,TGTGCCAGCAGTTACTCGACTAGCGGGTACAATGAGCAGTTCTTC
TRBJ2-3,TRBV7-3,NA,NA,CASSLGLQASTDTQYF,TGTGCCAGCAGCTTGGGACTTCAAGCTAGCACAGATACGCAGTATTTT
TRBJ1-2,TRBV14,NA,NA,CASSPMAGSGYTF,TGTGCCAGCAGCCCCATGGCGGGTAGTGGCTACACCTTC
TRBJ1-6,TRBV21-1,NA,NA,CASSKFPGNSPLHF,TGTGCCAGCAGCAAATTCCCCGGTAATTCACCCCTCCACTTT
TRBJ2-1,TRBV24-1,once,NA,CATSDLPNRGGYNEQFF,TGTGCCACCAGTGATCTCCCGAACAGGGGAGGTTACAATGAGCAGTTCTTC
TRBJ2-1,TRBV19,NA,TRBD2,CASSMIAGGAYNEQFF,TGTGCCAGTAGTATGATAGCGGGAGGGGCATACAATGAGCAGTTCTTC
TRBJ2-3,TRBV30,NA,NA,CAWSVQGASTDTQYF,TGTGCCTGGAGTGTACAGGGAGCTAGCACAGATACGCAGTATTTT
TRBJ2-5,TRBV30,NA,NA,CAWSAGLVATQYF,TGTGCCTGGAGTGCTGGCCTAGTGGCGACCCAGTACTTC
TRBJ1-2,TRBV7-2,NA,TRBD1,CASSSQGAIYGYTF,TGTGCCAGCAGCTCACAGGGGGCGATCTATGGCTACACCTTC
TRBJ1-1,TRBV4-1,NA,NA,CASSQGRNTEAFF,TGCGCCAGCAGCCAAGGGAGGAACACTGAAGCTTTCTTT
TRBJ1-5,TRBV30,NA,NA,CAWSGHPNQPQHF,TGTGCCTGGAGCGGACACCCAAATCAGCCCCAGCATTTT
TRBJ2-1,TRBV4-3,NA,NA,CASSVNDYSYNEQFF,TGCGCCAGCAGCGTAAACGACTACTCCTACAATGAGCAGTTCTTC
TRBJ1-1,TRBV5-6,few,TRBD1,CASSLAKGARLVTEAFF,TGTGCCAGCAGCTTGGCCAAGGGGGCGCGTTTGGTCACTGAAGCTTTCTTT
TRBJ2-7,TRBV27,few,NA,CASSLAGSREQYF,TGTGCCAGCAGTTTGGCAGGGTCGAGGGAGCAGTACTTC
TRBJ2-4,TRBV5-5,NA,NA,CASSFAQEEDIQYF,TGTGCCAGCAGCTTTGCACAAGAGGAGGACATTCAGTACTTC
TRBJ1-5,TRBV28,NA,NA,CASNPAPSQPQHF,TGTGCCAGCAATCCTGCCCCGAGCCAGCCCCAGCATTTT
TRBJ1-4,TRBV28,NA,NA,CASSSPGLRREKLFF,TGTGCCAGCAGTTCGCCGGGACTGCGGCGTGAAAAACTGTTTTTT
TRBJ2-7,TRBV7-2,NA,TRBD2,CASSFTSGSSYEQYF,TGTGCCAGCAGCTTCACTAGCGGGAGCTCCTACGAGCAGTACTTC
TRBJ1-6,TRBV15,NA,NA,CATSRGAPSYNSPLHF,TGTGCCACCAGCAGGGGGGCCCCCTCCTATAATTCACCCCTCCACTTT
TRBJ1-1,TRBV5-1,NA,NA,CASSSIGLPGLNTEAFF,TGCGCCAGCAGCTCCATCGGTCTCCCAGGGTTGAACACTGAAGCTTTCTTT
TRBJ1-5,TRBV7-6,few,TRBD1,CASSRTGDSNQPQHF,TGTGCCAGCAGCCGTACAGGGGACAGCAATCAGCCCCAGCATTTT
TRBJ2-3,TRBV9,NA,TRBD2,CASTGTSGVPVTDTQYF,TGTGCCAGCACCGGGACTAGCGGGGTGCCGGTCACAGATACGCAGTATTTT
TRBJ1-5,TRBV2,NA,NA,CASSVGANQPQHF,TGTGCCAGCAGTGTAGGGGCCAATCAGCCCCAGCATTTT
TRBJ1-5,TRBV6-2/TRBV6-3,NA,TRBD1,CASSKTGAYGQPQHF,TGTGCCAGCAGCAAAACAGGGGCTTATGGTCAGCCCCAGCATTTT
TRBJ2-2,TRBV5-1,NA,TRBD1,CASSPGQGGNTGELFF,TGCGCCAGCAGCCCCGGACAGGGCGGTAACACCGGGGAGCTGTTTTTT
TRBJ2-1,TRBV5-1,NA,NA,CASSLARSSYNEQFF,TGCGCCAGCAGCTTGGCCCGTAGCTCCTACAATGAGCAGTTCTTC
TRBJ2-5,TRBV6-5,NA,TRBD2,CASRSPSGGGGTQYF,TGTGCCAGCCGCTCCCCTAGCGGGGGGGGCGGGACCCAGTACTTC
TRBJ1-4,TRBV5-5,NA,NA,CASSVTGYNEKLFF,TGTGCCAGCAGCGTGACAGGATATAATGAAAAACTGTTTTTT
TRBJ2-5,TRBV13,NA,TRBD2,CASSVAGTSGAGTQYF,TGTGCCAGCAGCGTGGCCGGGACTAGCGGCGCCGGGACCCAGTACTTC